This T cell receptor beta chain was captured in a study of shared clonotypes between healthy human individuals. Notes on the study in general: Few donors restricted represented genetic and exposure-history diversity.

V was clipped by 2 bases and J by 2 bases, with 10 bases between them. The CDR3 is 14 residues long. Germline CDR1 SGHDT, CDR2 YYEEEE. Profiled with immunoSEQ multiplex PCR; TCRdb holds only in-frame clones, not every one. The sample lists more than 1,200,000 clones, less than 99% occurring once. To note about this clone: Its antigen is undetermined.

The sample taken for sequencing was naive CD4+ T cells sorted from blood. Subset in this sample: CD45RA+ positively selected. The chain carries TRBV5-6 and TRBJ1-2; unclear D gene. The TCR originated in a man aged 25 to 40 in good health. CDR3 nucleotides: TGTGCCAGCAGCTTAATTGGGCGGAACTATGGCTACACCTTC. Its translation: CASSLIGRNYGYTF.